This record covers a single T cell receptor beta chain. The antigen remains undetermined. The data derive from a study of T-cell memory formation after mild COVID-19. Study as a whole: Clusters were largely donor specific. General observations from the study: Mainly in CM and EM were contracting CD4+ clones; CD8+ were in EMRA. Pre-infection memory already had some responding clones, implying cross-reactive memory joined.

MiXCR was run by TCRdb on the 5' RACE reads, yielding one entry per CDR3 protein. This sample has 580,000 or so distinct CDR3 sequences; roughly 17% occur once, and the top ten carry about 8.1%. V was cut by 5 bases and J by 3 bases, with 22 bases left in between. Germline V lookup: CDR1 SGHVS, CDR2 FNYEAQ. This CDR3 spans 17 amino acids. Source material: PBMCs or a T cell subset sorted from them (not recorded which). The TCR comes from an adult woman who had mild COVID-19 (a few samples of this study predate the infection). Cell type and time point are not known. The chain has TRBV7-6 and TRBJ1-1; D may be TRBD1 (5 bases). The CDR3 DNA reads TGTGCCAGCAGCGAAATCCGCTGGGGGGGACCCTACACTGAAGCTTTCTTT. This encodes CASSEIRWGGPYTEAFF.